These T cell receptor beta chains were read from a single sample in a study of PD-1 blockade in mismatch repair-deficient tumors. Clones were sequenced by immunoSEQ multiplex PCR, and TCRdb holds only the in-frame ones, with some missing. Among 55,000 to 85,000 clones listed, about 78% were seen once. Here the sequenced sample was peripheral blood, taken 2 weeks after starting pembrolizumab. Receptors originate from an adult with mismatch repair-deficient cancer. CDR3s include the opening cysteine and the closing phenylalanine or tryptophan. Each record gives: V gene, J gene, clone size, D gene, CDR3 protein, CDR3 DNA. D genes are given only for firm matches. Size is stated for part of the rows, as once, few or many counts, or as a class when the clone is expanded.

V gene: TRBV28; J gene: TRBJ1-5; clone size: few; D gene: -; CDR3 protein: CASSSLGGLAVGNQPQHF; CDR3 DNA: TGTGCCAGCAGTTCCCTAGGAGGCTTGGCGGTCGGCAATCAGCCCCAGCATTTT
V gene: TRBV29-1; J gene: TRBJ1-2; clone size: -; D gene: -; CDR3 protein: CSVDSIGLNSGYTF; CDR3 DNA: TGCAGCGTTGATAGTATAGGACTTAATAGTGGCTACACCTTC
V gene: TRBV11-1; J gene: TRBJ2-4; clone size: -; D gene: TRBD1; CDR3 protein: CASSTGQGHIQYF; CDR3 DNA: TGTGCCAGCAGCACGGGACAGGGCCACATTCAGTACTTC
V gene: TRBV14; J gene: TRBJ1-1; clone size: -; D gene: -; CDR3 protein: CASSQDRLGTEAFF; CDR3 DNA: TGTGCCAGCAGCCAAGACAGGTTGGGCACTGAAGCTTTCTTT
V gene: TRBV28; J gene: TRBJ1-2; clone size: -; D gene: -; CDR3 protein: CASSLKGAYGYTF; CDR3 DNA: TGTGCCAGCAGTTTAAAAGGGGCATATGGCTACACCTTC
V gene: TRBV7-6; J gene: TRBJ2-2; clone size: -; D gene: -; CDR3 protein: CASSSYTGELFF; CDR3 DNA: TGTGCCAGCAGCTCCTACACCGGGGAGCTGTTTTTT
V gene: TRBV21-1; J gene: TRBJ2-7; clone size: -; D gene: -; CDR3 protein: CASSTARKGPTYEQYF; CDR3 DNA: TGTGCCAGCAGCACCGCAAGAAAGGGGCCTACCTACGAGCAGTACTTC
V gene: TRBV7-2; J gene: TRBJ2-1; clone size: -; D gene: -; CDR3 protein: CASSFILVSSYNEQFF; CDR3 DNA: TGTGCCAGCAGCTTTATCTTAGTCAGCTCCTACAATGAGCAGTTCTTC
V gene: TRBV10-1; J gene: TRBJ2-3; clone size: -; D gene: -; CDR3 protein: CASSESEGDVPDTQYF; CDR3 DNA: TGCGCCAGCAGTGAGTCGGAGGGAGACGTTCCAGATACGCAGTATTTT
V gene: TRBV10-1; J gene: TRBJ2-3; clone size: -; D gene: TRBD2; CDR3 protein: CASRETSGKGGASTDTQYF; CDR3 DNA: TGCGCCAGCAGAGAAACTAGCGGGAAGGGTGGGGCTAGCACAGATACGCAGTATTTT
V gene: TRBV5-6; J gene: TRBJ2-7; clone size: once; D gene: -; CDR3 protein: CASSRGYEQYF; CDR3 DNA: TGTGCCAGCAGCAGGGGATACGAGCAGTACTTC
V gene: TRBV6-1; J gene: TRBJ2-3; clone size: -; D gene: -; CDR3 protein: CASHGTTDTQYF; CDR3 DNA: TGTGCCAGCCACGGAACCACAGATACGCAGTATTTT
V gene: TRBV2; J gene: TRBJ2-3; clone size: -; D gene: TRBD1; CDR3 protein: CASTRDRGDTQYF; CDR3 DNA: TGTGCCAGCACCCGGGACAGGGGGGATACGCAGTATTTT
V gene: TRBV5-4; J gene: TRBJ1-1; clone size: -; D gene: -; CDR3 protein: CASSLELSEAFF; CDR3 DNA: TGTGCCAGCAGCTTGGAATTGAGTGAAGCTTTCTTT
V gene: TRBV10-3; J gene: TRBJ1-2; clone size: -; D gene: -; CDR3 protein: CAISESGQDGYTF; CDR3 DNA: TGTGCCATCAGTGAGTCTGGGCAGGATGGCTACACCTTC
V gene: TRBV7-2; J gene: TRBJ2-5; clone size: once; D gene: -; CDR3 protein: CASSLGLNQETQYF; CDR3 DNA: TGTGCCAGCAGCTTAGGGCTAAACCAAGAGACCCAGTACTTC
V gene: TRBV4-2; J gene: TRBJ2-6; clone size: -; D gene: TRBD2; CDR3 protein: CASSQAGTNSGANVLTF; CDR3 DNA: TGTGCCAGCAGCCAGGCCGGGACTAACTCTGGGGCCAACGTCCTGACTTTC
V gene: TRBV9; J gene: TRBJ2-3; clone size: -; D gene: TRBD2; CDR3 protein: CASSVGISGTTDTQYF; CDR3 DNA: TGTGCCAGCAGCGTAGGTATTAGCGGGACAACAGATACGCAGTATTTT
V gene: TRBV7-8; J gene: TRBJ1-2; clone size: -; D gene: -; CDR3 protein: CASSFLRGANYGYTF; CDR3 DNA: TGTGCCAGCAGCTTCCTCAGGGGAGCTAACTATGGCTACACCTTC
V gene: TRBV28; J gene: TRBJ1-2; clone size: -; D gene: -; CDR3 protein: CASTPPPGRGNYGYTF; CDR3 DNA: TGTGCCAGCACCCCTCCGCCCGGGAGAGGAAACTATGGCTACACCTTC
V gene: TRBV5-8; J gene: TRBJ2-5; clone size: once; D gene: TRBD1; CDR3 protein: CASSFRDREETQYF; CDR3 DNA: TGTGCCAGCAGTTTCCGGGACAGGGAAGAGACCCAGTACTTC
V gene: TRBV11-3; J gene: TRBJ2-1; clone size: -; D gene: TRBD2; CDR3 protein: CASSFSGLVNEQFF; CDR3 DNA: TGTGCCAGCAGCTTCTCCGGACTAGTCAATGAGCAGTTCTTC
V gene: TRBV11-3; J gene: TRBJ2-7; clone size: -; D gene: -; CDR3 protein: CASSPRGTEPYEQYF; CDR3 DNA: TGTGCCAGCAGCCCGAGGGGGACGGAGCCCTACGAGCAGTACTTC
V gene: TRBV18; J gene: TRBJ2-3; clone size: -; D gene: TRBD2; CDR3 protein: CASSPVTTSGRRVGTDTQYF; CDR3 DNA: TGTGCCAGCTCACCCGTGACGACTAGCGGGAGAAGGGTAGGCACAGATACGCAGTATTTT
V gene: TRBV27; J gene: TRBJ2-7; clone size: -; D gene: -; CDR3 protein: CASGLPAPYEQYF; CDR3 DNA: TGTGCCAGCGGGCTCCCCGCCCCCTACGAGCAGTACTTC